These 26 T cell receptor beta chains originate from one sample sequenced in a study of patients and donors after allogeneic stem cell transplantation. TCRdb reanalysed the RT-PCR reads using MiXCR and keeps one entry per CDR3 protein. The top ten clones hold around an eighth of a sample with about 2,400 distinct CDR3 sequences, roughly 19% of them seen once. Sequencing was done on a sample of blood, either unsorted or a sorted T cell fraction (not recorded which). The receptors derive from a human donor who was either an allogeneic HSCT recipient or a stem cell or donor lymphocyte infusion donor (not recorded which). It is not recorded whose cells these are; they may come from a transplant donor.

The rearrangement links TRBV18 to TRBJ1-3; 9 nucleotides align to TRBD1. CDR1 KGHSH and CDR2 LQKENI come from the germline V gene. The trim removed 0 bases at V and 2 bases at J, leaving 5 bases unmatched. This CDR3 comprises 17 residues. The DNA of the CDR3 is TGTGCCAGCTCACCACCGGTGGGACAGGGCACTGGAAACACCATATATTTT. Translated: CASSPPVGQGTGNTIYF. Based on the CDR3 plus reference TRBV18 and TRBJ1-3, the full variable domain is NAGVMQNPRHLVRRRGQEARLRCSPMKGHSHVYWYRQLPEEGLKFMVYLQKENIIDESGMPKERFSAEFPKEGPSILRIQQVVRGDSAAYFCASSPPVGQGTGNTIYFGEGSWLTVV.

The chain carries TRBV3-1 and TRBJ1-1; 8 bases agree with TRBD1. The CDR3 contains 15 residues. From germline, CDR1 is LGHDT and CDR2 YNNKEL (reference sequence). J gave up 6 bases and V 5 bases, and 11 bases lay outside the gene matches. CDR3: CASSARQGRRAEAFF. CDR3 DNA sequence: TGTGCCAGCAGCGCAAGACAGGGGAGGCGCGCTGAAGCTTTCTTT.

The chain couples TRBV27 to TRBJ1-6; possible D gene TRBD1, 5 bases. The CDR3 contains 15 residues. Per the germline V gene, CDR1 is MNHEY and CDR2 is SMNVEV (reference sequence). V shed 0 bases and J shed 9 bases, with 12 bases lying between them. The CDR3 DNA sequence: TGTGCCAGCAGTTTATCGTGGGACGCGAGTTCACCCCTCCACTTT. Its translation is CASSLSWDASSPLHF.

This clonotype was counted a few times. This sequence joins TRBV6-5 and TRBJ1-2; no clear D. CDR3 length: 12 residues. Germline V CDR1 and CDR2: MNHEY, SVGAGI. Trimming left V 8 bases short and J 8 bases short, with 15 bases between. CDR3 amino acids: CASGVRGSGYTF. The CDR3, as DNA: TGTGCCAGCGGCGTGCGGGGTAGCGGCTACACCTTC.

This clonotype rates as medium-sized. CDR3 protein: CASSHKSYEQYF. The CDR3 DNA is TGCGCCAGCAGCCATAAGTCCTACGAGCAGTACTTC. The genes are TRBV10-1 and TRBJ2-7, with unresolved D. Per the germline V gene, CDR1 is WNHNN and CDR2 is SYGVQD (reference sequence). Trimming stripped 6 bases from V and 1 base from J, with 7 bases between. This CDR3 comprises 12 residues.

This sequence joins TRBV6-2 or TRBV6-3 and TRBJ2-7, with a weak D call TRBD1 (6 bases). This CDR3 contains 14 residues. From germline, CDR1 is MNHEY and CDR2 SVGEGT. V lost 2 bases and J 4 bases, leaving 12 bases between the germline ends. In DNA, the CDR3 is TGTGCCAGCAGTTACAGGGACAAGGTTTACGAGCAGTACTTC. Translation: CASSYRDKVYEQYF.

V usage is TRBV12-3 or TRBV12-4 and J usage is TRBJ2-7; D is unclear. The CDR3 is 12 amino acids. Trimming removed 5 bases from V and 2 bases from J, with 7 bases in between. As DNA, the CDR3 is TGTGCCAGCAGTCCCTTTGCCTACGAGCAGTACTTC. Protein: CASSPFAYEQYF.

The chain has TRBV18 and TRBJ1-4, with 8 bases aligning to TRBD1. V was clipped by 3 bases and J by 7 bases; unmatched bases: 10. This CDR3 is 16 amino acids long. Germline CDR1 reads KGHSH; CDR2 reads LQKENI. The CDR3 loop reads CASSPLQGARGEKLFF. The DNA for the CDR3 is TGTGCCAGCTCACCGCTTCAGGGGGCGAGGGGTGAAAAACTGTTTTTT.

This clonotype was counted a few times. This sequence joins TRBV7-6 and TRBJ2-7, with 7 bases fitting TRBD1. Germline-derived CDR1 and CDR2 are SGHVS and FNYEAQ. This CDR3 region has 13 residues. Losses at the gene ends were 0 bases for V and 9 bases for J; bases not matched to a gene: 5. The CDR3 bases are TGTGCCAGCAGCTTAGCGATGCAGGGGGTGCAGTACTTC. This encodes CASSLAMQGVQYF.

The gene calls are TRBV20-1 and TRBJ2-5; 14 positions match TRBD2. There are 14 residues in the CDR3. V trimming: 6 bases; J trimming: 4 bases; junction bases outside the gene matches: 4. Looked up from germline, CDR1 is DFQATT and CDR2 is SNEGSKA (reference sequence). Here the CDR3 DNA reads TGCAGTGCGACTAGCGGGGGGGCACTAGAGACCCAGTACTTC. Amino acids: CSATSGGALETQYF.

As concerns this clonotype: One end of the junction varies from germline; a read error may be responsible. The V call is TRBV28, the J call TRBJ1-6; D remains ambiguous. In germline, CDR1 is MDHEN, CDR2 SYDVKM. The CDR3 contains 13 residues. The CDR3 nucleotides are TGTGCCAGCAAGGGCCAGAATAATTTACCCCTCCACTTT. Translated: CASKGQNNLPLHF.

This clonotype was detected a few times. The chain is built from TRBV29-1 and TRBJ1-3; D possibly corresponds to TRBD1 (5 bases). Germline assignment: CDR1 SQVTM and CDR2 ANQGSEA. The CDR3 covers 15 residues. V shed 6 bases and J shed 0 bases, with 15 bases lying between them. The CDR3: CSVDSLPISGNTIYF. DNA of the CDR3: TGCAGCGTCGACAGTCTCCCGATCTCTGGAAACACCATATATTTT.

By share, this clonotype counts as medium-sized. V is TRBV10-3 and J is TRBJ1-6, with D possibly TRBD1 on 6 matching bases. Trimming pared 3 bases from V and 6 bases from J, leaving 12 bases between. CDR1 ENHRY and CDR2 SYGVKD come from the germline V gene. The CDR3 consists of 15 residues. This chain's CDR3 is CAISDVWTANSPLHF. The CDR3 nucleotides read TGTGCCATCAGTGATGTATGGACAGCTAATTCACCCCTCCACTTT.

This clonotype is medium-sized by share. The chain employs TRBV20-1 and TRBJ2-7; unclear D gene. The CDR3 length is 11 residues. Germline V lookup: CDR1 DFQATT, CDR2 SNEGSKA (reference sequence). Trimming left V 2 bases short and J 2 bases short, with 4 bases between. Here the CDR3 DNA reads TGCAGTGCTAGAACCACCTACGAGCAGTACTTC. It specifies CSARTTYEQYF.

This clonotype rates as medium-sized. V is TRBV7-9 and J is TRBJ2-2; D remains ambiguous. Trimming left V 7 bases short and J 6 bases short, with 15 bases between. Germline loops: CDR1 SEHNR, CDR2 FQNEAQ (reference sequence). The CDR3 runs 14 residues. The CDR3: CASNPLGGAGELFF. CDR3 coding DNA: TGTGCCAGCAACCCGCTCGGTGGGGCCGGGGAGCTGTTTTTT. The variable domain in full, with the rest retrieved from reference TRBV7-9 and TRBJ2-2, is DTGVSQNPRHKITKRGQNVTFRCDPISEHNRLYWYRQTLGQGPEFLTYFQNEAQLEKSRLLSDRFSAERPKGSFSTLEIQRTEQGDSAMYLCASNPLGGAGELFFGEGSRLTVL.

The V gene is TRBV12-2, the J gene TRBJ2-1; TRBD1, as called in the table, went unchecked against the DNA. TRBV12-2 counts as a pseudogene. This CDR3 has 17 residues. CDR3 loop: CASRLTEVGQRPNEQFF. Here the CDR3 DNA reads TGTGCAAGTCGCTTGACCGAGGTGGGACAAAGACCCAATGAGCAGTTCTTC.

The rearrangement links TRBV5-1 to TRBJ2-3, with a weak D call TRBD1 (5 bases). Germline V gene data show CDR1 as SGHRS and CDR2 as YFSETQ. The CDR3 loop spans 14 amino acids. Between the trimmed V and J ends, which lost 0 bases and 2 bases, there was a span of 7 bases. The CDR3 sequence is CASSLDRPTDTQYF. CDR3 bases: TGCGCCAGCAGCTTGGACAGGCCCACAGATACGCAGTATTTT.

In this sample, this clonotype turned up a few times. The CDR3 loop is CASRTRHPSNYGYTF. The CDR3 region has the DNA TGTGCAAGTCGCACCCGACACCCGTCTAACTATGGCTACACCTTC. V usage is TRBV12-2 and J usage is TRBJ1-2. TRBV12-2 is reported as a pseudogene. The CDR3 is 15 residues long.

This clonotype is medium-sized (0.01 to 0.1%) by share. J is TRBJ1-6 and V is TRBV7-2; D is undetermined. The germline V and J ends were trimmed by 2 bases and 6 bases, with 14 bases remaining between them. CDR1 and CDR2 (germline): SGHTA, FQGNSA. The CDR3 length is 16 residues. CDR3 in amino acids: CASSLSGNRANSPLHF. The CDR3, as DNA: TGTGCCAGCAGCTTAAGCGGGAACAGAGCTAATTCACCCCTCCACTTT.

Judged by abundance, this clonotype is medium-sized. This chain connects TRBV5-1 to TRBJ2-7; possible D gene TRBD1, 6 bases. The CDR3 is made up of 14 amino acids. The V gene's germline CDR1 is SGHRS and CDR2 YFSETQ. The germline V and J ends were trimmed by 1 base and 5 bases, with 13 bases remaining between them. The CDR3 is CASSLRTGNDEQYF. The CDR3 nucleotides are TGCGCCAGCAGCTTGAGAACAGGGAACGACGAGCAGTACTTC.

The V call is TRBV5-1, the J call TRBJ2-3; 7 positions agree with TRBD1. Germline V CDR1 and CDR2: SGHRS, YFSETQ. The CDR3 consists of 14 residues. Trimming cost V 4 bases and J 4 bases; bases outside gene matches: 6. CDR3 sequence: CASSPGQDSDTQYF. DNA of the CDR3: TGCGCCAGCAGCCCAGGACAGGATTCAGATACGCAGTATTTT.

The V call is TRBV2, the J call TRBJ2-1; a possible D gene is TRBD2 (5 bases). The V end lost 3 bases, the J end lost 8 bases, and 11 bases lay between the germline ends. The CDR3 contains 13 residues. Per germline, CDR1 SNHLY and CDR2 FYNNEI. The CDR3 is CASSEDLAYEQFF. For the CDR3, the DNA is TGTGCCAGCAGTGAGGACCTAGCCTATGAGCAGTTCTTC.

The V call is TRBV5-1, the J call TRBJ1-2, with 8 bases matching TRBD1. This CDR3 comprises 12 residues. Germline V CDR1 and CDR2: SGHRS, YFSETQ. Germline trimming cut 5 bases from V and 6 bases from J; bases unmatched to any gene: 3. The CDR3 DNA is TGCGCCAGCAGTCGGACAGGGAATGGCTACACCTTC. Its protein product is CASSRTGNGYTF.

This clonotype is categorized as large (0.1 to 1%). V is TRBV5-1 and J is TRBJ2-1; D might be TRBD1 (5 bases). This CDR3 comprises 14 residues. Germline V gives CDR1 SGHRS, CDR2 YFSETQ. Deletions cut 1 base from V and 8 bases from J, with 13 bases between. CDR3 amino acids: CASSLLTQGDEQFF. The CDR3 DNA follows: TGCGCCAGCAGCTTGTTAACCCAAGGGGATGAGCAGTTCTTC.

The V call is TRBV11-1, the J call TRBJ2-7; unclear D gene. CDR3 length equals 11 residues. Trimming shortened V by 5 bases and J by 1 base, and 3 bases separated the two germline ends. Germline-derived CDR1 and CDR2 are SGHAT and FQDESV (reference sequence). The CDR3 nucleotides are TGTGCCAGCAGCCAATCCTACGAGCAGTACTTC. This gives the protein CASSQSYEQYF.

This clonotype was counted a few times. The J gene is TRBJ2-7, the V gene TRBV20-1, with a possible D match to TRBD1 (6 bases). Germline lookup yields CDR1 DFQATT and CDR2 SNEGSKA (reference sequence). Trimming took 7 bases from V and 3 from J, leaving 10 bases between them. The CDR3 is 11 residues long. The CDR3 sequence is CSGRTVYEQYF. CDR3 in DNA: TGCAGTGGGAGGACAGTCTACGAGCAGTACTTC.